This T cell receptor beta chain was captured by sequencing in a study of Graves' ophthalmopathy and Graves' hyperthyroidism. As the template, RNA transcripts were used to amplify TCR beta CDR3 regions. Second-round multiplex PCR came after first-round RT-PCR with HTBI primers. MiXCR, run by TCRdb on the multiplex PCR reads, gives a single entry per CDR3 protein. Among 650,000 to 900,000 distinct CDR3 sequences listed, roughly 40% were seen once. Looked up from germline, CDR1 is SGHAT and CDR2 is FQDESV (reference sequence). Losses at the gene ends were 4 bases for V and 5 bases for J; bases not matched to a gene: 4. The CDR3 totals 14 residues.

This chain connects TRBV11-1 to TRBJ2-7; 11 nucleotides agree with TRBD1. Input material: peripheral blood. The receptor comes from an adult man with Graves' ophthalmopathy. CDR3: CASSSGQGANEQYF. The CDR3, as DNA: TGTGCCAGCAGCTCAGGACAGGGGGCGAACGAGCAGTACTTC. The full variable domain, with the rest looked up from reference TRBV11-1 and TRBJ2-7, is EAEVAQSPRYKITEKSQAVAFWCDPISGHATLYWYRQILGQGPELLVQFQDESVVDDSQLPKDRFSAERLKGVDSTLKIQPAELGDSAMYLCASSSGQGANEQYFGPGTRLTVT.